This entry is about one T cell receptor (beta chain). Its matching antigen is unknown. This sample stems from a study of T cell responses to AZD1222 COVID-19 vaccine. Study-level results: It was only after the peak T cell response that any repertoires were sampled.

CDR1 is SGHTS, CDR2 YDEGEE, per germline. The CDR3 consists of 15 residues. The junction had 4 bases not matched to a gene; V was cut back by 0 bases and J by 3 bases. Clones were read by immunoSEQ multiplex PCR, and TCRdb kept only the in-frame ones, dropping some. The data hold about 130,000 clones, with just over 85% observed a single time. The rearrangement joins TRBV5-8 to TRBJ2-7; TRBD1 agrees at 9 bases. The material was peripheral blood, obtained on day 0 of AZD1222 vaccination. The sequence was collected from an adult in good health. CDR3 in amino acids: CASSLAGTGYYEQYF. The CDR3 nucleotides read TGTGCCAGCAGCTTGGCGGGGACAGGGTACTACGAGCAGTACTTC.